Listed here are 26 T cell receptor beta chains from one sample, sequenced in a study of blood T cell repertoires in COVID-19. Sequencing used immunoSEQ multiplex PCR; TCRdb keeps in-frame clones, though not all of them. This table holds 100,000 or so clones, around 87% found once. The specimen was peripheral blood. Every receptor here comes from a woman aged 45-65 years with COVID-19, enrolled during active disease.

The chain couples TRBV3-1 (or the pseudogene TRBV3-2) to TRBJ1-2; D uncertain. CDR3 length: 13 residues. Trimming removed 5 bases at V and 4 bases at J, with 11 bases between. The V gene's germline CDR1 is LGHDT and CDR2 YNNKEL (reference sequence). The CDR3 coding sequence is TGTGCCAGCAGCTCCGACGGACTCTATGGCTACACCTTC. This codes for CASSSDGLYGYTF.

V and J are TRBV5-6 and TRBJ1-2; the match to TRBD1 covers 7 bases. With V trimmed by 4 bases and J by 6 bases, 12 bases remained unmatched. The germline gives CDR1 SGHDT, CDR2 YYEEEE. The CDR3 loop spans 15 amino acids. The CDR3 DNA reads TGTGCCAGCAGCGCTAAACCGGACAGGTTCGATGGCTACACCTTC. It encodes CASSAKPDRFDGYTF.

CDR3 DNA sequence: TGCAGCGTTGATGGACAGGGCCCAGATACGCAGTATTTT. Protein sequence: CSVDGQGPDTQYF. The chain has TRBV29-1 and TRBJ2-3, with TRBD1 matching over 8 bases. The CDR3 runs 13 residues. V lost 3 bases to trimming and J lost 4 bases; unmatched junction nucleotides: 3. CDR1 and CDR2 from the germline V gene are SQVTM and ANQGSEA.

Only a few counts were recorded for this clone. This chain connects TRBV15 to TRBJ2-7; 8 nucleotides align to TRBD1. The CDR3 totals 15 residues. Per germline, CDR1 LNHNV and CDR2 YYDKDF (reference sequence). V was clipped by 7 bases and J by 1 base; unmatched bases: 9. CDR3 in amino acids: CATIIGQGKSYEQYF. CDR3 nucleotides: TGTGCCACCATAATTGGACAGGGTAAATCCTACGAGCAGTACTTC.

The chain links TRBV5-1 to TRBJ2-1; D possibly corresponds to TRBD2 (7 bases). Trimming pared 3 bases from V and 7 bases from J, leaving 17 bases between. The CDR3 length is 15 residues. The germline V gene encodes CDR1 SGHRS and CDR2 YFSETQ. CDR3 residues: CASSWAGGPGNEQFF. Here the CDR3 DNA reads TGCGCCAGCAGCTGGGCCGGGGGGCCCGGAAATGAGCAGTTCTTC.

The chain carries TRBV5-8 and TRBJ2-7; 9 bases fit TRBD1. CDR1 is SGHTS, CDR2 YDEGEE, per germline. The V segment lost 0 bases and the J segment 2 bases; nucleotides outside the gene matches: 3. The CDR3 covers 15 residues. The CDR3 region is CASSLAGTGTYEQYF. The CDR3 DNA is TGTGCCAGCAGCTTGGCCGGGACAGGGACCTACGAGCAGTACTTC.

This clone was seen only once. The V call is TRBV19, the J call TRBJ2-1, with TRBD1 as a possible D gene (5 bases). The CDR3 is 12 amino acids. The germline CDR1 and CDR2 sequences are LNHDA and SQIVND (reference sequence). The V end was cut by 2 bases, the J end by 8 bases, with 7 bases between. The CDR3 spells CASSILGDEQFF. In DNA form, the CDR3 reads TGTGCCAGTAGTATATTAGGGGATGAGCAGTTCTTC.

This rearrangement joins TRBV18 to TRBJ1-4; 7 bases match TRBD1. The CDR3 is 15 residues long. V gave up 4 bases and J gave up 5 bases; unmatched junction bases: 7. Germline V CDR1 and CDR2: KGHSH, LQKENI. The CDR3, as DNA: TGTGCCAGCTCACTCGGACAGGACAAAAATGAAAAACTGTTTTTT. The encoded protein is CASSLGQDKNEKLFF. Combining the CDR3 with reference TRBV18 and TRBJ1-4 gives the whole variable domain NAGVMQNPRHLVRRRGQEARLRCSPMKGHSHVYWYRQLPEEGLKFMVYLQKENIIDESGMPKERFSAEFPKEGPSILRIQQVVRGDSAAYFCASSLGQDKNEKLFFGSGTQLSVL.

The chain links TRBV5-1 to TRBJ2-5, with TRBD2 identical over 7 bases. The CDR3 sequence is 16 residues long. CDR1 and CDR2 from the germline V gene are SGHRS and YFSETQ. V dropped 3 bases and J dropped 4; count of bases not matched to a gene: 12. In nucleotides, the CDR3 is TGCGCCAGCAGCTCACGCCCCGCGGGGGATGGAGAGACCCAGTACTTC. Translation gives CASSSRPAGDGETQYF.

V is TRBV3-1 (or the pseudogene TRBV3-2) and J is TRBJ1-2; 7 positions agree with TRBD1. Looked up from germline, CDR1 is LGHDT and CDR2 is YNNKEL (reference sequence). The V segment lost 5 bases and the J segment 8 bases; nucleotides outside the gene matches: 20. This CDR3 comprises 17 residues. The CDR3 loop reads CASSASGTDFPYEGYTF. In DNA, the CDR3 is TGTGCCAGCAGCGCGAGTGGGACAGACTTCCCCTATGAAGGCTACACCTTC.

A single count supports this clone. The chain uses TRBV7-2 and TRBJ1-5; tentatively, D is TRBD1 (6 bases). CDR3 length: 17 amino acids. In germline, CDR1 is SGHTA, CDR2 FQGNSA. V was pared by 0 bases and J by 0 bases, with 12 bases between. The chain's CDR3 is CASSLAGGPYSNQPQHF. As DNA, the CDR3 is TGTGCCAGCAGCTTAGCGGGGGGGCCTTATAGCAATCAGCCCCAGCATTTT.

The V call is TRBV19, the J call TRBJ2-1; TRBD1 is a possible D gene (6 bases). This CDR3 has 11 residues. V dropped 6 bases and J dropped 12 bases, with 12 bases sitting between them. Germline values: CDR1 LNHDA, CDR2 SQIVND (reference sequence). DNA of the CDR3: TGTGCCAGTAGCCTGGGGGCCTGGCAGTTCTTC. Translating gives CASSLGAWQFF. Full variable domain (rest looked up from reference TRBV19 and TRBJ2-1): DGGITQSPKYLFRKEGQNVTLSCEQNLNHDAMYWYRQDPGQGLRLIYYSQIVNDFQKGDIAEGYSVSREKKESFPLTVTSAQKNPTAFYLCASSLGAWQFFGPGTRLTVL.

The CDR3 DNA reads TGTGCCAGTAGTATAGTCCCGAGCTTTACGGGATCACCCCTCCACTTT. It is translated as CASSIVPSFTGSPLHF. V and J are TRBV19 and TRBJ1-6; D remains ambiguous. The CDR3 is made up of 16 amino acids. Trimming left V 1 base short and J 10 bases short, with 17 bases between. The germline gives CDR1 LNHDA, CDR2 SQIVND (reference sequence).

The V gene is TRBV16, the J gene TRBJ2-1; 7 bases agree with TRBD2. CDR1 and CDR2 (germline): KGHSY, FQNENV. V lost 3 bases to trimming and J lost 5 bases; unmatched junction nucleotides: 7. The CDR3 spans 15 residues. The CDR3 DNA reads TGTGCCAGCAGCCATTGGGGGGGTCCCAACAATGAGCAGTTCTTC. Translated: CASSHWGGPNNEQFF.

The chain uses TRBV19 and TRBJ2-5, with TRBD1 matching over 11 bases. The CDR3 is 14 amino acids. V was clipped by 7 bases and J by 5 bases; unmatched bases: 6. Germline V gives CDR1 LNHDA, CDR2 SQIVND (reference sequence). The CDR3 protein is CASIGQGALETQYF. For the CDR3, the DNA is TGTGCCAGTATCGGACAGGGGGCGCTGGAGACCCAGTACTTC.

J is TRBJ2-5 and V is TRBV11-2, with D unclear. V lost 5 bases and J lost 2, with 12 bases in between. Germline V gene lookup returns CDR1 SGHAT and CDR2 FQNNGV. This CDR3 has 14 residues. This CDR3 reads CASSPTRVQETQYF. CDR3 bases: TGTGCCAGCAGCCCCACCCGGGTTCAAGAGACCCAGTACTTC.

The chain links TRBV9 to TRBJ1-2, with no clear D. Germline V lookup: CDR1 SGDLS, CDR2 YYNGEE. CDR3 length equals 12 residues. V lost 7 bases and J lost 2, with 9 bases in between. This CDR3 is CASARENYGYTF. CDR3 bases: TGTGCCAGCGCCCGGGAGAACTATGGCTACACCTTC.

The CDR3 DNA sequence: TGTGCCACCAGCAGAGCCCAGTGGGAGGGTGAGCAGTTCTTC. This encodes CATSRAQWEGEQFF. The V call is TRBV15, the J call TRBJ2-1; 7 nucleotides align to TRBD2. J lost 9 bases, V lost 1 base, and 6 bases had no gene match. The CDR3 is made up of 14 amino acids. Germline assignment: CDR1 LNHNV and CDR2 YYDKDF (reference sequence).

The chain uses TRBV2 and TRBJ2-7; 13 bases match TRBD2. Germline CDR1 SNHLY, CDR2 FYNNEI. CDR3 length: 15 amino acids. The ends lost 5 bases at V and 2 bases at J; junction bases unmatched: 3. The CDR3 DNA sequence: TGTGCCAGCAGTCAAACTAGCGGGGGGGCCTACGAGCAGTACTTC. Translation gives CASSQTSGGAYEQYF. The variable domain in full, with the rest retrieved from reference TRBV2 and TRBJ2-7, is EPEVTQTPSHQVTQMGQEVILRCVPISNHLYFYWYRQILGQKVEFLVSFYNNEISEKSEIFDDQFSVERPDGSNFTLKIRSTKLEDSAMYFCASSQTSGGAYEQYFGPGTRLTVT.

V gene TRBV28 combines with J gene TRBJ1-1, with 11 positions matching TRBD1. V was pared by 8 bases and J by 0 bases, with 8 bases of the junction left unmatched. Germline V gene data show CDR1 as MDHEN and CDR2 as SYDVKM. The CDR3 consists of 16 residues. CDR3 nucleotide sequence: TGTGCCAGCCGGACAGGGGGCGCCCGTATGAACACTGAAGCTTTCTTT. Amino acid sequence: CASRTGGARMNTEAFF.

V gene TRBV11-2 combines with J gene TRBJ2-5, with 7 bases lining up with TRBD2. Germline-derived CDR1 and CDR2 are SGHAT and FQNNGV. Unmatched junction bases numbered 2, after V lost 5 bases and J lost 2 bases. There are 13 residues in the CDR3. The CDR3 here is CASSGLEQETQYF. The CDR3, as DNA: TGTGCCAGCAGCGGACTAGAACAAGAGACCCAGTACTTC.

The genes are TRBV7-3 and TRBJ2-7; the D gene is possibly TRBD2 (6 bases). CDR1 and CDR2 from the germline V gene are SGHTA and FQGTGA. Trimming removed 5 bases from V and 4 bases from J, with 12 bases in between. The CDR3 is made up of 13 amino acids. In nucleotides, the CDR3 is TGTGCCAGCAGCGTGCTGGGGGGATACGAGCAGTACTTC. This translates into CASSVLGGYEQYF.

Written as DNA, the CDR3 is TGTGCCAGTAGTGCGGGACTCGAAGAAGGGTACGAGCAGTACTTC. This sequence encodes CASSAGLEEGYEQYF. The J gene is TRBJ2-7, the V gene TRBV19, with TRBD2 as a possible D gene (6 bases). In germline, CDR1 is LNHDA, CDR2 SQIVND (reference sequence). Trimming pared 5 bases from V and 4 bases from J, leaving 18 bases between. This CDR3 contains 15 residues.

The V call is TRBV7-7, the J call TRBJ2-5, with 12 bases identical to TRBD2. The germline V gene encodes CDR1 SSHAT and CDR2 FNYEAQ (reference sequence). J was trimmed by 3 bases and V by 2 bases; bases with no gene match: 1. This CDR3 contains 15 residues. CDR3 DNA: TGTGCCAGCAGCTTAAGACTAGCGGGGGAAGAGACCCAGTACTTC. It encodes CASSLRLAGEETQYF.

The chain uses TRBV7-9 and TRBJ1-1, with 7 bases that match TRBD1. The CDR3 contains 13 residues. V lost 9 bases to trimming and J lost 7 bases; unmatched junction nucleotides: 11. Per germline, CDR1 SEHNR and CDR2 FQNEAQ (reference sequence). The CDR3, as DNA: TGTGCCAGTATCGAAAGGGGGCGCGATGAAGCTTTCTTT. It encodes CASIERGRDEAFF.

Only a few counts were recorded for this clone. This chain's CDR3 is CAISVRGGAMSDTQYF. For the CDR3, the DNA is TGTGCCATCAGTGTCCGCGGGGGGGCAATGTCAGATACGCAGTATTTT. The V call is TRBV10-3, the J call TRBJ2-3, with TRBD2 identical over 9 bases. Trimming removed 4 bases from V and 4 bases from J; junction bases left unmatched: 9. The V gene's germline CDR1 is ENHRY and CDR2 SYGVKD. This CDR3 region has 16 residues.